These T cell receptor beta chains were read from a single sample in a study of T cell changes during pregnancy in multiple sclerosis. The method was immunoSEQ multiplex PCR; TCRdb's version includes in-frame clones alone and lacks a portion of them. In the table there are some 60,000 clones, about 90% of which are singletons. Here the sequenced sample was peripheral blood, taken in the second trimester of pregnancy. These receptors all come from a female donor in good health, enrolled as a control in a pregnancy study. Each CDR3 is given with its conserved first and last residue. The D gene is left open where the match is weak. Not all rows give a size; the values are once, few, many and, for expanded clones, a class.

clone_size,j_call,d_call,v_call,cdr3_nt,cdr3_aa
-,TRBJ2-7,TRBD2,TRBV5-1,TGCGCCAGCAGCTCACGGACTAGCGGGGGATTCGGCGAGCAGTACTTC,CASSSRTSGGFGEQYF
-,TRBJ2-1,TRBD2,TRBV7-6,TGTGCCAGCAGCTCCGAGGAGACTAGCGGATACAATGAGCAGTTCTTC,CASSSEETSGYNEQFF
-,TRBJ2-7,TRBD1,TRBV15,TGTGCCACCAGCAGGGACAGGGCGTCGCAGCAGTACTTC,CATSRDRASQQYF
-,TRBJ2-3,TRBD1,TRBV5-8,TGTGCCAGCAGCTTCCGACAGGGGGCAGGAATGAGGACAGATACGCAGTATTTT,CASSFRQGAGMRTDTQYF
-,TRBJ1-5,-,TRBV11-1,TGTGCCAGCAGCTTAATCCTCCGGGGGTCGAGTCAGCCCCAGCATTTT,CASSLILRGSSQPQHF
-,TRBJ2-1,-,TRBV10-3,TGTGCCATCGGGTATGGGGGGGCCTTGAATGAGCAGTTCTTC,CAIGYGGALNEQFF
-,TRBJ2-3,-,TRBV2,TGTGCCAGCAAGCTGGGGAACGGGGGTGGAACAGATACGCAGTATTTT,CASKLGNGGGTDTQYF
-,TRBJ1-2,-,TRBV2,TGTGCCAGCAGTGAAAGGGAGGGTGGCTATGGCTACACCTTC,CASSEREGGYGYTF
-,TRBJ2-7,TRBD2,TRBV2,TGTGCCAGCACCGGAGGGAGGGGTTACGAGCAGTACTTC,CASTGGRGYEQYF
-,TRBJ2-1,-,TRBV2,TGTGCCAGCAGTGAAAGCGGTTTCTCCTACAATGAGCAGTTCTTC,CASSESGFSYNEQFF
-,TRBJ1-2,-,TRBV7-2,TGTGCCAGCAGCACCAGCAGGGCGCTGAACTATGGCTACACCTTC,CASSTSRALNYGYTF
-,TRBJ1-5,TRBD1,TRBV28,TGTGCCAGCAGTACCGGGACAGTCAATCAGCCCCAGCATTTT,CASSTGTVNQPQHF
medium-sized,TRBJ2-7,TRBD1,TRBV25-1,TGTGCCAGCGGAGCAGGACAGGGAGTGGCCTACGAGCAGTACTTC,CASGAGQGVAYEQYF
-,TRBJ2-7,-,TRBV29-1,TGCAGCGGGGGACAACACTCCTACGAGCAGTACTTC,CSGGQHSYEQYF
-,TRBJ2-2,TRBD1,TRBV7-3,TGTGCCAGCAGGGGGACAGCGAACACCGGGGAGCTGTTTTTT,CASRGTANTGELFF
-,TRBJ2-3,-,TRBV16,TGTGCCAGCAGCCAATCGCGAGATACGCAGTATTTT,CASSQSRDTQYF
-,TRBJ1-6,-,TRBV5-1,TGCGCCAGCAGCGTCAGGGTGGGTAATTCACCCCTCCACTTT,CASSVRVGNSPLHF
-,TRBJ2-7,TRBD2,TRBV6-6,TGTGCCAGCAGTTACCAAGGCGGGAGTGCCGAGCAGTACTTC,CASSYQGGSAEQYF
-,TRBJ2-2,-,TRBV7-3,TGTGCCAGCAGCCCCTTCGTCGGGGGGCACACCGGGGAGCTGTTTTTT,CASSPFVGGHTGELFF
-,TRBJ2-1,-,TRBV14,TGTGCCAGCAGCCAGCCCCCCTTGAGCTCGGTTTTCAATGAGCAGTTCTTC,CASSQPPLSSVFNEQFF